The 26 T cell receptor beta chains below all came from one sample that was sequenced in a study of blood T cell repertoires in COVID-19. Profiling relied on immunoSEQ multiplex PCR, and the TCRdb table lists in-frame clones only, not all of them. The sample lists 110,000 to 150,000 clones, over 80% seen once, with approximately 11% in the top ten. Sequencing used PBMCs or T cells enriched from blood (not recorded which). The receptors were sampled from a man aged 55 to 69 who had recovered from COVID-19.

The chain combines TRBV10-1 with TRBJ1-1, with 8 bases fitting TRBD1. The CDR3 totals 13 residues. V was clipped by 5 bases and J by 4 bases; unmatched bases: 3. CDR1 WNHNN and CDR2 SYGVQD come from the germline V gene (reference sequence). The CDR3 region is CASSQGAVTEAFF. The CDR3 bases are TGCGCCAGCAGTCAGGGGGCTGTCACTGAAGCTTTCTTT.

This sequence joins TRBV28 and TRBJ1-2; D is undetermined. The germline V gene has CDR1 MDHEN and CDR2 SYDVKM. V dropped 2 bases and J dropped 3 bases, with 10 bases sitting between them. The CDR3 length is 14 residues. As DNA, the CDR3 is TGTGCCAGCAGTTTACCGGGAAACTACTATGGCTACACCTTC. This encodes CASSLPGNYYGYTF.

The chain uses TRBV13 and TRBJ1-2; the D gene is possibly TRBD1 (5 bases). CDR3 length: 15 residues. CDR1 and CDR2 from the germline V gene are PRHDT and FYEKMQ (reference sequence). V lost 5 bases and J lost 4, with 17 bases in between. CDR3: CASSNSVPGGYGYTF. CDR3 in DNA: TGTGCCAGCAGCAACTCCGTTCCGGGGGGCTATGGCTACACCTTC.

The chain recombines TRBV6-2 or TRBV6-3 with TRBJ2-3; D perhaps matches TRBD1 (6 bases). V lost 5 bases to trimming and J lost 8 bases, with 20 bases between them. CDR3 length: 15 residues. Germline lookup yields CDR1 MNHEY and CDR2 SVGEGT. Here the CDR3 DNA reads TGTGCCAGCAGTGACCGACTGACAGGAGGAGCTACGCAGTATTTT. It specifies CASSDRLTGGATQYF.

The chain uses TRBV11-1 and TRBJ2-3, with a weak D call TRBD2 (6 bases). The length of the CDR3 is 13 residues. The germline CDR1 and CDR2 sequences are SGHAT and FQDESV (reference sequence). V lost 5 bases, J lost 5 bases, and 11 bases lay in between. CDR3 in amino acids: CASSPGTLDTQYF. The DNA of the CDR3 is TGTGCCAGCAGCCCCGGGACTTTAGATACGCAGTATTTT.

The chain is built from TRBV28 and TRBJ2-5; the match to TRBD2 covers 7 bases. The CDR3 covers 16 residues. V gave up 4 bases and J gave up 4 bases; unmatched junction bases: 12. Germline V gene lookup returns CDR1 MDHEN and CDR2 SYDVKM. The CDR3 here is CASSYPLAGKGETQYF. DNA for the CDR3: TGTGCCAGCAGTTATCCCTTAGCGGGTAAAGGAGAGACCCAGTACTTC. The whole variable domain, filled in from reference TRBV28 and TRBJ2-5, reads DVKVTQSSRYLVKRTGEKVFLECVQDMDHENMFWYRQDPGLGLRLIYFSYDVKMKEKGDIPEGYSVSREKKERFSLILESASTNQTSMYLCASSYPLAGKGETQYFGPGTRLLVL.

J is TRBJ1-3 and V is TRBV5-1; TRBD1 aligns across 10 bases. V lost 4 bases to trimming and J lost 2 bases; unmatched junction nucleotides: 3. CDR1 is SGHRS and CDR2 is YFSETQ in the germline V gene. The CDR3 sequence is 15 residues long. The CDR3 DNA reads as TGCGCCAGCAGCGCCGACAGGGGGCCTGGAAACACCATATATTTT. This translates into CASSADRGPGNTIYF.

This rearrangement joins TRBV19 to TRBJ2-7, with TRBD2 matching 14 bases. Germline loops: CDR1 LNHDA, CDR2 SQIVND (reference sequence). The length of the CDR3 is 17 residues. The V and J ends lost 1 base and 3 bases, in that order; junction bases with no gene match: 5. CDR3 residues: CASSIAGLAGDYYEQYF. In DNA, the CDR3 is TGTGCCAGTAGTATAGCGGGACTAGCGGGGGACTACTACGAGCAGTACTTC. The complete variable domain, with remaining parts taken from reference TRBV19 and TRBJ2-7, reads DGGITQSPKYLFRKEGQNVTLSCEQNLNHDAMYWYRQDPGQGLRLIYYSQIVNDFQKGDIAEGYSVSREKKESFPLTVTSAQKNPTAFYLCASSIAGLAGDYYEQYFGPGTRLTVT.

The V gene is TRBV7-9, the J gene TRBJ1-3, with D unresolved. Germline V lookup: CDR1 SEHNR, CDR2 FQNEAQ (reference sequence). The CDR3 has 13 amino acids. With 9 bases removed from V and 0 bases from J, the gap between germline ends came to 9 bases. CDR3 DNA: TGTGCCAGGGAAGGAGACTCTGGAAACACCATATATTTT. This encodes CAREGDSGNTIYF.

The CDR3 nucleotides read TGTGCCAGCAGCATTACAGGGGTTGGCACTGAAGCTTTCTTT. This translates into CASSITGVGTEAFF. The gene calls are TRBV9 and TRBJ1-1, with 7 bases aligning to TRBD1. The germline V gene encodes CDR1 SGDLS and CDR2 YYNGEE. The CDR3 has 14 residues. With V trimmed by 4 bases and J by 4 bases, 7 bases remained unmatched.

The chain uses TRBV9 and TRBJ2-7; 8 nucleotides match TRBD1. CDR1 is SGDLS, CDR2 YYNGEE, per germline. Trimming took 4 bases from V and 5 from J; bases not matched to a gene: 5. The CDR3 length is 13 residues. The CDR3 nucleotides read TGTGCCAGCAGCACCCAGACAGGGGACGAGCAGTACTTC. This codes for CASSTQTGDEQYF.

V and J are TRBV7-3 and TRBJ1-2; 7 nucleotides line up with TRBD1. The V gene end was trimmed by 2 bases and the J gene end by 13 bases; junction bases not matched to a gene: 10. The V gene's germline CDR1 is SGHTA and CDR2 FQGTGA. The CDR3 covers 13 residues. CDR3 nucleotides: TGTGCCAGCAGCTTACGACAGGGCGCTTCTTTCACCTTC. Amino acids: CASSLRQGASFTF.

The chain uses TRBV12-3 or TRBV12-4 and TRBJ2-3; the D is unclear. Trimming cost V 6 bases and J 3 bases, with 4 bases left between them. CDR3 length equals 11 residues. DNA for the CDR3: TGTGCCAGCAGCCAAACAGATACGCAGTATTTT. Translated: CASSQTDTQYF.

Here the CDR3 DNA reads TGTGCCAGCAACCAGGGGGCTCTGAACACTGAAGCTTTCTTT. It yields the protein CASNQGALNTEAFF. The gene calls are TRBV11-2 and TRBJ1-1, with TRBD1 matching 8 bases. Trimming at V came to 7 bases and at J to 0 bases, leaving 4 bases not matched to a gene. The CDR3 contains 14 residues. CDR1 and CDR2 (germline): SGHAT, FQNNGV.

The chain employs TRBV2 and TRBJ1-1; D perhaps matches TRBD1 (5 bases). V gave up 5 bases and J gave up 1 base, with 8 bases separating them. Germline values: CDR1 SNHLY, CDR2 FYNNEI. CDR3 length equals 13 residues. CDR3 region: CASSYRGNTEAFF. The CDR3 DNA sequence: TGTGCCAGCAGTTATAGGGGGAACACTGAAGCTTTCTTT.

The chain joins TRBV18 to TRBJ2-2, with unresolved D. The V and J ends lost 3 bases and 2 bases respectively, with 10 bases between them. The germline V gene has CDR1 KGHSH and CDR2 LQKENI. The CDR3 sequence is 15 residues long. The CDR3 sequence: CASSPSVINTGELFF. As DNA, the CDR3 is TGTGCCAGCTCACCGTCCGTTATTAACACCGGGGAGCTGTTTTTT. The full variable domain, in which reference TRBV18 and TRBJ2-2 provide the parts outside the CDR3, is NAGVMQNPRHLVRRRGQEARLRCSPMKGHSHVYWYRQLPEEGLKFMVYLQKENIIDESGMPKERFSAEFPKEGPSILRIQQVVRGDSAAYFCASSPSVINTGELFFGEGSRLTVL.

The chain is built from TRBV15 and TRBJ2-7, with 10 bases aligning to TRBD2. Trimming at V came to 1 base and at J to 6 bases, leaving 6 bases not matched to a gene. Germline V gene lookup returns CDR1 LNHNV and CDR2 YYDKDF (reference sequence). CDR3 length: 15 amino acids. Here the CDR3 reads CATSRGGLAVGEQYF. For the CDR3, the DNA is TGTGCCACCAGCAGAGGAGGACTAGCGGTCGGCGAGCAGTACTTC.

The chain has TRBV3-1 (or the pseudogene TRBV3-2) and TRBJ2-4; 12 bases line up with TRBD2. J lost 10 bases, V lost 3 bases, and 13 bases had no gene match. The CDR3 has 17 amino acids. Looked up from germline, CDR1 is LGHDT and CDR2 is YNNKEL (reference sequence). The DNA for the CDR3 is TGTGCCAGCAGCCAGAGGACTAGCGGGGCCTGGCCTTTAATTCAGTACTTC. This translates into CASSQRTSGAWPLIQYF.

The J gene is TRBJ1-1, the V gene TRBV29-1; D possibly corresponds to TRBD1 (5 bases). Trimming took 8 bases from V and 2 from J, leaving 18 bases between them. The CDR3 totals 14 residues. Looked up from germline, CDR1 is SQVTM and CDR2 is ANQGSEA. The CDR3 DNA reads TGCAGCTCCAAAGGGGCAGGGTCCAACACTGAAGCTTTCTTT. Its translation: CSSKGAGSNTEAFF. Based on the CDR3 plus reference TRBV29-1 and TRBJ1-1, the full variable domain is SAVISQKPSRDICQRGTSLTIQCQVDSQVTMMFWYRQQPGQSLTLIATANQGSEATYESGFVIDKFPISRPNLTFSTLTVSNMSPEDSSIYLCSSKGAGSNTEAFFGQGTRLTVV.

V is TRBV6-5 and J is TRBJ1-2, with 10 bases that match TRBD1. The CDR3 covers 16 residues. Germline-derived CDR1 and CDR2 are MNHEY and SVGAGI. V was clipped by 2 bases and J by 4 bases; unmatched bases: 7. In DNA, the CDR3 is TGTGCCAGCAGTTACATAAGGACAGGGGGAGGCTATGGCTACACCTTC. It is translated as CASSYIRTGGGYGYTF.

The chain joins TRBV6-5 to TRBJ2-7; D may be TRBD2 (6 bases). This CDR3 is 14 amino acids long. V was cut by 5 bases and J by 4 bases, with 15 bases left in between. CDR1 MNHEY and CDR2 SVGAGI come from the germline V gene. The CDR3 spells CASSPAGSLYEQYF. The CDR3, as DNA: TGTGCCAGCAGTCCAGCGGGTTCCCTTTACGAGCAGTACTTC.

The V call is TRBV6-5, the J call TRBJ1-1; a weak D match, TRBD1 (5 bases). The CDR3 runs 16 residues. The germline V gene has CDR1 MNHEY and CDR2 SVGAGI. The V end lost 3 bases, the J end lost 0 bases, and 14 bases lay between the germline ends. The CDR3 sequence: CASSYAGGTMNTEAFF. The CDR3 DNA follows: TGTGCCAGCAGTTATGCAGGAGGGACCATGAACACTGAAGCTTTCTTT.

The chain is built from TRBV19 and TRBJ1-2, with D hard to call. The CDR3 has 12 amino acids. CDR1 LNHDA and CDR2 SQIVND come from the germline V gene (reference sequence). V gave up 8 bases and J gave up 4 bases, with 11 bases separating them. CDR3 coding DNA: TGTGCCAGTTGGTTAGAGGGCTATGGCTACACCTTC. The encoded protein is CASWLEGYGYTF.

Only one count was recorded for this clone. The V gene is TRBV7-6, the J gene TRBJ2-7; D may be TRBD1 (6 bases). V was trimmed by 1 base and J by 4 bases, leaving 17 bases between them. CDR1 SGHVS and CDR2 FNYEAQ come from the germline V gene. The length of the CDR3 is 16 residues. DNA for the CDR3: TGTGCCAGCAGCTTAGTAAGTCCGGGACACCGTTACGAGCAGTACTTC. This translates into CASSLVSPGHRYEQYF.

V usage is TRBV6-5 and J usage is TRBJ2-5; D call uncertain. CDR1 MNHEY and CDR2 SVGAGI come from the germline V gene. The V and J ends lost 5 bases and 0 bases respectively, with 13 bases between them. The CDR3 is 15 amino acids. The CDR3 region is CASSLNPLYQETQYF. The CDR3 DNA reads TGTGCCAGCAGTCTAAACCCATTGTACCAAGAGACCCAGTACTTC.

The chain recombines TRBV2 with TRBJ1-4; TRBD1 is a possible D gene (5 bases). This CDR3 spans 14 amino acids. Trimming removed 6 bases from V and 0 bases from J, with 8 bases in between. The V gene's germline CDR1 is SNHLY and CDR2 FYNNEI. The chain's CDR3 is CASRQAATNEKLFF. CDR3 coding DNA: TGTGCCAGCAGACAGGCTGCAACTAATGAAAAACTGTTTTTT. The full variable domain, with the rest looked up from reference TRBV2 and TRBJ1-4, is EPEVTQTPSHQVTQMGQEVILRCVPISNHLYFYWYRQILGQKVEFLVSFYNNEISEKSEIFDDQFSVERPDGSNFTLKIRSTKLEDSAMYFCASRQAATNEKLFFGSGTQLSVL.